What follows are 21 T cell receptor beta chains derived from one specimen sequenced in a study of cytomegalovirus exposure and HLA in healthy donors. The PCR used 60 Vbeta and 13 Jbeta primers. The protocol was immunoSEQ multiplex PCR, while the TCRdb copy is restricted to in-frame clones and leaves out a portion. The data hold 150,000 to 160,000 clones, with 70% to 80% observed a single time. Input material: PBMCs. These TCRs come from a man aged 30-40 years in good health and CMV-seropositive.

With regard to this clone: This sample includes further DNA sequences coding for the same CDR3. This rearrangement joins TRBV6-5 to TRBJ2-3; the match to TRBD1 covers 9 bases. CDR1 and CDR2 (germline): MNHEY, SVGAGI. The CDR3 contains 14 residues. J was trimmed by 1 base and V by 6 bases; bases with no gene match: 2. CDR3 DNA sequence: TGTGCCAGCAGAAGGGACAGGGGCACAGATACGCAGTATTTT. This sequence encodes CASRRDRGTDTQYF.

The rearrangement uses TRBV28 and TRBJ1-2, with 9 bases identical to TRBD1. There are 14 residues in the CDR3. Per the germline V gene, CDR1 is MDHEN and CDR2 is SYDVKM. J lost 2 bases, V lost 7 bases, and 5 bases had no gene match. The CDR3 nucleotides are TGTGCCAGCAACCCCGGACAGGGGAACTATGGCTACACCTTC. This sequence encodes CASNPGQGNYGYTF.

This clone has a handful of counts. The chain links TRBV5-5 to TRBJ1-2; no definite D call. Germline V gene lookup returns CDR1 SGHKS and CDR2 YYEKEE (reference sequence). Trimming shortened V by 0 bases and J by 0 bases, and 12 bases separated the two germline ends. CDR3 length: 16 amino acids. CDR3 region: CASSLVSRVANYGYTF. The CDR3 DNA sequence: TGTGCCAGCAGCTTGGTATCCCGGGTAGCTAACTATGGCTACACCTTC.

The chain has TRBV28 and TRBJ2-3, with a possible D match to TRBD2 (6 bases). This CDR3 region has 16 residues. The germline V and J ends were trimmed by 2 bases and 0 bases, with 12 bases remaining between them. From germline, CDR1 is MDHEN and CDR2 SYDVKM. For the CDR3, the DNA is TGTGCCAGCAGTTTAGCCGTAGCGGACAGCACAGATACGCAGTATTTT. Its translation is CASSLAVADSTDTQYF.

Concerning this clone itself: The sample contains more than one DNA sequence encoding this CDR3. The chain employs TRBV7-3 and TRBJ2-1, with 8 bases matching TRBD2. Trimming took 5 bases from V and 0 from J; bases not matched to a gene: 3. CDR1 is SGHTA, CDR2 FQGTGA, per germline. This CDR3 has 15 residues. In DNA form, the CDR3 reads TGTGCCAGCAGCCGCAGCGGGAGCTCCTACAATGAGCAGTTCTTC. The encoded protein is CASSRSGSSYNEQFF.

CDR3: CASSPGTGDEEQYF. Here the CDR3 DNA reads TGTGCCAGCAGTCCCGGGACAGGAGATGAGGAGCAGTACTTC. V gene TRBV6-5 combines with J gene TRBJ2-7; TRBD1 agrees at 8 bases. CDR1 MNHEY and CDR2 SVGAGI come from the germline V gene. Trimming removed 5 bases from V and 7 bases from J; junction bases left unmatched: 10. This CDR3 has 14 amino acids.

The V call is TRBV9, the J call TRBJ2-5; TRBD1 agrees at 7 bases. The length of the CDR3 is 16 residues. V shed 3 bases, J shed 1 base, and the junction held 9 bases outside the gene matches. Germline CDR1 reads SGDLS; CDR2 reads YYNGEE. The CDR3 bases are TGTGCCAGCAGCGCAGGGACAGATACTTCCCAAGAGACCCAGTACTTC. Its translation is CASSAGTDTSQETQYF.

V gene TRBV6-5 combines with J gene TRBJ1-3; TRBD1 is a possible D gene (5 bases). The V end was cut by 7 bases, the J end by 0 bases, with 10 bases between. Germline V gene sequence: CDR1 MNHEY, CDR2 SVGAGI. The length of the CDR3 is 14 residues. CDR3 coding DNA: TGTGCCAGCAACGCCGGGGGCTCTGGAAACACCATATATTTT. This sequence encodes CASNAGGSGNTIYF.

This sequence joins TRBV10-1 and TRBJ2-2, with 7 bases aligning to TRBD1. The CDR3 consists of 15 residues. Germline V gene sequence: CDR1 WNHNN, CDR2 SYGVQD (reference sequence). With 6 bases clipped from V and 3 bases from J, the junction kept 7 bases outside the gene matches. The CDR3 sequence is CASSPGTAHTGELFF. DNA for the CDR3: TGCGCCAGCAGCCCCGGGACAGCACACACCGGGGAGCTGTTTTTT.

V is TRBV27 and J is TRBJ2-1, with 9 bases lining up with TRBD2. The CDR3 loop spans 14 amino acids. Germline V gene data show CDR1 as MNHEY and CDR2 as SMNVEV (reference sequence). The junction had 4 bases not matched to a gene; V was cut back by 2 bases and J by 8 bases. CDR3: CASSLGTSSDEQFF. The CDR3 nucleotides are TGTGCCAGCAGTTTAGGGACTAGCAGCGATGAGCAGTTCTTC.

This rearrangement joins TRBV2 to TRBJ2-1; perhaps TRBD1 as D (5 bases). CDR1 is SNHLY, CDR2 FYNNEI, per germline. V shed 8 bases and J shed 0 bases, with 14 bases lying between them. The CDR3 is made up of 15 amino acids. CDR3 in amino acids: CASYTGEYSYNEQFF. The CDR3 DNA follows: TGTGCCAGCTACACAGGAGAGTACTCCTACAATGAGCAGTTCTTC.

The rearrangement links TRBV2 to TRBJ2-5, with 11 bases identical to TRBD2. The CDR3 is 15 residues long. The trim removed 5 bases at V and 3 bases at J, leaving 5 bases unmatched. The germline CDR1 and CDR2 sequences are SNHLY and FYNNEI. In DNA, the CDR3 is TGTGCCAGCAGTTACGGACTAGCGGGTGAAGAGACCCAGTACTTC. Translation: CASSYGLAGEETQYF.

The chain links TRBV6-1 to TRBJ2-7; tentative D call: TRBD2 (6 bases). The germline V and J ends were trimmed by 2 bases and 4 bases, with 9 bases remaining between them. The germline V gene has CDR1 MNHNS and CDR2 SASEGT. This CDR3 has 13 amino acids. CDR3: CASSETGLYEQYF. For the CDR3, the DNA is TGTGCCAGCAGTGAAACGGGACTTTACGAGCAGTACTTC.

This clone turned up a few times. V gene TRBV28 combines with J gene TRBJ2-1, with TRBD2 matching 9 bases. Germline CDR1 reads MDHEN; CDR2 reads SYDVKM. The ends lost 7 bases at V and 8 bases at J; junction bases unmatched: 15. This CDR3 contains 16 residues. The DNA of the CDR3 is TGTGCCAGCACCCCCCTCGGGGTAGCGGGAGCCCATGAGCAGTTCTTC. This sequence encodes CASTPLGVAGAHEQFF.

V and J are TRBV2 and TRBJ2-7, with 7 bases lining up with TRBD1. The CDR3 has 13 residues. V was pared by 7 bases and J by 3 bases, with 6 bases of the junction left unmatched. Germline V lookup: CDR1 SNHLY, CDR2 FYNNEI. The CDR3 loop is CASMGDSYYEQYF. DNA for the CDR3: TGTGCCAGCATGGGGGACAGCTACTACGAGCAGTACTTC.

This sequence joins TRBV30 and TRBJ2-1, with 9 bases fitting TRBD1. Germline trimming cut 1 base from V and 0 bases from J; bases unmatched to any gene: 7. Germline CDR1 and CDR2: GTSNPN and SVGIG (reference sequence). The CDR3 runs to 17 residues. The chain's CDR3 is CAWSGGGTGSSYNEQFF. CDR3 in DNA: TGTGCCTGGAGTGGGGGCGGGACAGGGAGCTCCTACAATGAGCAGTTCTTC.

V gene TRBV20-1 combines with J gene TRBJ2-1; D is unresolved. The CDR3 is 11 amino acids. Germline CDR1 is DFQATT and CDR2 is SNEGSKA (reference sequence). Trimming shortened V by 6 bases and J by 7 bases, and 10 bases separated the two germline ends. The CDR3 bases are TGCAGTGCCATGCTACGAAATGAGCAGTTCTTC. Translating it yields CSAMLRNEQFF.

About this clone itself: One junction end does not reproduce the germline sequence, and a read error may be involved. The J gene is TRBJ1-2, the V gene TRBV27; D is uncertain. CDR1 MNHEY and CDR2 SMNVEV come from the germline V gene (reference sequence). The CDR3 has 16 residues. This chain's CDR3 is CANSSSIGGGGWGYTF. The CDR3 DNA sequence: TGTGCCAACAGTTCTTCGATTGGAGGTGGAGGCTGGGGCTACACCTTC.

The CDR3 protein is CASRPGQGPQEQYF. Here the CDR3 DNA reads TGTGCCAGCAGACCTGGACAGGGCCCTCAGGAGCAGTACTTC. This sequence joins TRBV27 and TRBJ2-7; 8 bases are a match to TRBD1. This CDR3 region has 14 residues. The V gene end was trimmed by 6 bases and the J gene end by 7 bases; junction bases not matched to a gene: 11. The germline CDR1 and CDR2 sequences are MNHEY and SMNVEV (reference sequence).

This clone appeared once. DNA for the CDR3: TGTGCCATCAGTGAATCAGGACAGGTTCCTCTCTATGGCTACACCTTC. Translating it yields CAISESGQVPLYGYTF. This sequence joins TRBV10-3 and TRBJ1-2; 7 bases are shared with TRBD1. J gave up 4 bases and V 3 bases, and 11 bases lay outside the gene matches. CDR1 is ENHRY and CDR2 is SYGVKD in the germline V gene. This CDR3 is 16 amino acids long.

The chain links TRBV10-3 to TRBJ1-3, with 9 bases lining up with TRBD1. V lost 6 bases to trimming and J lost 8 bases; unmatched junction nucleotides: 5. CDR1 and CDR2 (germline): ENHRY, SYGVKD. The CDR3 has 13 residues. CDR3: CAIRQGAGDTIYF. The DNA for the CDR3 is TGTGCCATCAGACAGGGGGCTGGGGACACCATATATTTT.